This T cell receptor beta chain was profiled in a study of Ad26.COV2.S vaccination and SARS-CoV-2 variants. Across the whole study: Ad26.COV2.S, an intramuscular injection, was given once or twice 56 days apart.

Germline assignment: CDR1 MDHEN and CDR2 SYDVKM. Trimming took 5 bases from V and 8 from J, leaving 24 bases between them. The CDR3 is 16 amino acids. Some clones are missing from TCRdb's copy, which holds only in-frame ones; the method was immunoSEQ multiplex PCR. The table includes roughly 420,000 clones, about 88% detected once. Treatment specified: some 19 received Ad26.COV2.S at low or high dose, single or two shots; about five received placebo; per-sample allocation not given. Sampling was done on day 63 after the first vaccine or placebo injection. The sequence derives from a person between 18 and 65 years old who received the Ad26.COV2.S COVID-19 vaccine or a placebo. This material consisted of peripheral blood, taken in a trial of Ad26.COV2.S vaccine versus placebo. This chain connects TRBV28 to TRBJ1-2, with unresolved D. The CDR3 DNA follows: TGTGCCAGCAGTCCCTGGCCCGGCAATTTACGAGAAGGCTACACCTTC. This codes for CASSPWPGNLREGYTF.